This T cell receptor (beta chain) was observed in a study of blood T cell repertoires in COVID-19. Study-wide background: Spain, Italy and the United States supplied samples that represented acute and convalescent COVID-19.

The assay was immunoSEQ multiplex PCR, and TCRdb's table has in-frame clones only and misses some. There are roughly 300,000 clones in the sample; approximately 83% occur only once, and around 4.4% lies in the top ten. The germline CDR1 and CDR2 sequences are SGHNT and YENEEA. The CDR3 has 16 amino acids. The V gene end was trimmed by 5 bases and the J gene end by 0 bases; junction bases not matched to a gene: 8. Everyone who took part was about 18 to 90 years old, and they came from 24 US areas. Clinical history as reported by participants underpinned cohort assignment. This receptor was obtained from a middle-aged woman with acute COVID-19. The specimen was PBMCs or T cells enriched from blood (not recorded which). This chain joins TRBV11-3 and TRBJ2-3; 7 nucleotides agree with TRBD1. The CDR3 nucleotides are TGTGCCAGCAGCACACGACAGGGACATAGCACAGATACGCAGTATTTT. This sequence encodes CASSTRQGHSTDTQYF.